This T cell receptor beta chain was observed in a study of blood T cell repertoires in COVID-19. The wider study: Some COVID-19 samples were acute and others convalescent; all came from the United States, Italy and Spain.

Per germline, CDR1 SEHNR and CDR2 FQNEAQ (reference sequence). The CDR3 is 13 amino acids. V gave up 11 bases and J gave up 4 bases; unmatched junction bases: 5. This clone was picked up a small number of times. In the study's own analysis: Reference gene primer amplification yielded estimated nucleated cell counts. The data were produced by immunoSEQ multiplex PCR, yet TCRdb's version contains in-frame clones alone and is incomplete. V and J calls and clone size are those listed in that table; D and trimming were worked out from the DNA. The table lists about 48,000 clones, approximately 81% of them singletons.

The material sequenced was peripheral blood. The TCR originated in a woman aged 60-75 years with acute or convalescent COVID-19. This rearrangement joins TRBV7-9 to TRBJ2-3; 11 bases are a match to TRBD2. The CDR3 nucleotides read TGTGCCCTAACTAGCGGGGGTTCAGATACGCAGTATTTT. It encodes CALTSGGSDTQYF.